These 28 T cell receptor beta chains came from one sample sequenced in a study of blood T cell repertoires in COVID-19. The repertoire was sequenced with immunoSEQ multiplex PCR; TCRdb's copy has only in-frame clones and lacks some. Here the sample spans 250,000 to 400,000 clones, around 90% being singletons. Sequenced input: peripheral blood. The source of these receptors is a woman aged 30 to 39 with COVID-19, enrolled during active disease.

This clone was counted only a few times. V and J are TRBV19 and TRBJ2-2; 12 nucleotides agree with TRBD2. J lost 1 base, V lost 3 bases, and 3 bases had no gene match. Germline V gene sequence: CDR1 LNHDA, CDR2 SQIVND (reference sequence). The CDR3 extends over 17 amino acids. The CDR3 region has the DNA TGTGCCAGTAGTATCCGGACTAGCGGGAAGAACACCGGGGAGCTGTTTTTT. Translation: CASSIRTSGKNTGELFF.

This sequence joins TRBV19 and TRBJ2-1; TRBD2 matches at 11 bases. Germline CDR1 is LNHDA and CDR2 is SQIVND (reference sequence). This CDR3 comprises 15 residues. V shed 5 bases and J 4 bases; nucleotides not matched to a gene: 4. The CDR3 DNA reads TGTGCCAGTAGTCAAGGGACTAGCGGATACAATGAGCAGTTCTTC. Translation gives CASSQGTSGYNEQFF.

This sequence joins TRBV10-2 and TRBJ2-7; D ambiguous. Germline CDR1 WSHSY, CDR2 SAAADI. The CDR3 has 12 residues. V was cut by 4 bases and J by 2 bases, with 6 bases left in between. DNA of the CDR3: TGCGCCAGCAGTGCGACAACCTACGAGCAGTACTTC. The encoded protein is CASSATTYEQYF.

The V and J genes are TRBV25-1 and TRBJ2-1; TRBD2 agrees at 9 bases. This CDR3 comprises 15 residues. The junction had 7 bases not matched to a gene; V was cut back by 8 bases and J by 2 bases. The germline V gene has CDR1 MGHDK and CDR2 SYGVNS. The CDR3 is CASGGLAGPYNEQFF. As DNA, the CDR3 is TGTGCCAGCGGGGGGCTAGCGGGGCCCTACAATGAGCAGTTCTTC.

This clone was observed a single time. The V call is TRBV19, the J call TRBJ2-7; TRBD2 aligns across 12 bases. Trimming took 1 base from V and 5 from J; bases not matched to a gene: 6. This CDR3 comprises 16 residues. Germline assignment: CDR1 LNHDA and CDR2 SQIVND (reference sequence). The CDR3 DNA sequence: TGTGCCAGTAGTATAGTGGGACTAGCGGGTCGCGACGAGCAGTACTTC. Its protein product is CASSIVGLAGRDEQYF.

The V gene is TRBV19, the J gene TRBJ2-4; 7 bases map to TRBD2. Germline V lookup: CDR1 LNHDA, CDR2 SQIVND (reference sequence). V lost 1 base, J lost 6 bases, and 3 bases stayed unmatched. There are 14 residues in the CDR3. CDR3 sequence: CASSIGGRGNIQYF. The CDR3, as DNA: TGTGCCAGTAGTATAGGGGGGAGGGGAAACATTCAGTACTTC.

V is TRBV29-1 and J is TRBJ2-1; 7 bases agree with TRBD1. CDR1 is SQVTM and CDR2 is ANQGSEA in the germline V gene. The trim removed 6 bases at V and 8 bases at J, leaving 7 bases unmatched. The CDR3 has 12 residues. CDR3 nucleotide sequence: TGCAGCGTGGCAGGGGGTCGGGATGAGCAGTTCTTC. Translation: CSVAGGRDEQFF.

V usage is TRBV7-9 and J usage is TRBJ1-2; D is unclear. The CDR3 sequence is 12 residues long. Trimming pared 1 base from V and 7 bases from J, leaving 7 bases between. CDR1 and CDR2 (germline): SEHNR, FQNEAQ (reference sequence). CDR3 sequence: CASSLVQPGYTF. The DNA of the CDR3 is TGTGCCAGCAGCTTAGTACAGCCTGGCTACACCTTC. Filled out from reference TRBV7-9 and TRBJ1-2, the complete variable domain reads DTGVSQNPRHKITKRGQNVTFRCDPISEHNRLYWYRQTLGQGPEFLTYFQNEAQLEKSRLLSDRFSAERPKGSFSTLEIQRTEQGDSAMYLCASSLVQPGYTFGSGTRLTVV.

This chain joins TRBV3-1 (or the pseudogene TRBV3-2) and TRBJ1-2, with 7 bases matching TRBD1. The CDR3 loop spans 14 amino acids. V lost 6 bases to trimming and J lost 8 bases; unmatched junction nucleotides: 12. CDR1 is LGHDT and CDR2 is YNNKEL in the germline V gene (reference sequence). The CDR3 DNA sequence: TGTGCCAGCAGTTCGAGAGAGGGGGCGCGAGGCTACACCTTC. As protein: CASSSREGARGYTF.

This rearrangement joins TRBV7-8 to TRBJ1-1, with D hard to call. This CDR3 spans 15 amino acids. Germline-derived CDR1 and CDR2 are SGHVS and FQNEAQ. Trimming removed 7 bases from V and 4 bases from J, with 19 bases in between. CDR3 amino acids: CASNLTPVEGTEAFF. CDR3 nucleotide sequence: TGTGCCAGCAACCTTACACCGGTAGAGGGCACTGAAGCTTTCTTT.

Here the CDR3 reads CASSALAESSTDTQYF. The CDR3 coding sequence is TGTGCCAGCAGCGCCTTAGCGGAGTCTAGCACAGATACGCAGTATTTT. This rearrangement joins TRBV5-6 to TRBJ2-3; D might be TRBD2 (6 bases). Deletions cut 4 bases from V and 0 bases from J, with 15 bases between. The V gene's germline CDR1 is SGHDT and CDR2 YYEEEE. This CDR3 is 16 amino acids long.

The rearrangement links TRBV7-9 to TRBJ2-7; 9 nucleotides align to TRBD2. Germline V CDR1 and CDR2: SEHNR, FQNEAQ (reference sequence). Unmatched junction bases numbered 19, after V lost 2 bases and J lost 5 bases. CDR3 length equals 19 residues. CDR3 region: CASSLISTSLTAGGHEQYF. CDR3 nucleotide sequence: TGTGCCAGCAGCTTAATCAGCACGAGCCTAACAGCGGGAGGACACGAGCAGTACTTC. The complete variable domain, with remaining parts taken from reference TRBV7-9 and TRBJ2-7, reads DTGVSQNPRHKITKRGQNVTFRCDPISEHNRLYWYRQTLGQGPEFLTYFQNEAQLEKSRLLSDRFSAERPKGSFSTLEIQRTEQGDSAMYLCASSLISTSLTAGGHEQYFGPGTRLTVT.

V is TRBV15 and J is TRBJ2-7; 8 bases are shared with TRBD2. The CDR3 length is 15 residues. Germline-derived CDR1 and CDR2 are LNHNV and YYDKDF (reference sequence). The V segment lost 0 bases and the J segment 3 bases; nucleotides outside the gene matches: 4. CDR3 sequence (DNA): TGTGCCACCAGCAGAGATCGAGCGGGAGTCTACGAGCAGTACTTC. Translating it yields CATSRDRAGVYEQYF.

V gene TRBV28 combines with J gene TRBJ1-1, with TRBD1 matching 7 bases. The germline CDR1 and CDR2 sequences are MDHEN and SYDVKM. J was trimmed by 1 base and V by 8 bases; bases with no gene match: 7. CDR3 length equals 14 residues. The CDR3, as DNA: TGTGCCAGCCTCCCCTGGACAGGGAACACTGAAGCTTTCTTT. Its protein is CASLPWTGNTEAFF.

V usage is TRBV3-1 (or the pseudogene TRBV3-2) and J usage is TRBJ2-5; 7 bases are shared with TRBD1. Germline V gene data show CDR1 as LGHDT and CDR2 as YNNKEL (reference sequence). With 4 bases clipped from V and 0 bases from J, the junction kept 2 bases outside the gene matches. This CDR3 region has 14 residues. The CDR3 region has the DNA TGTGCCAGCAGCCTTGGACAGGACCAAGAGACCCAGTACTTC. Translated, it gives CASSLGQDQETQYF.

The chain recombines TRBV2 with TRBJ2-3, with 7 bases matching TRBD2. Germline CDR1 reads SNHLY; CDR2 reads FYNNEI. With 11 bases clipped from V and 1 base from J, the junction kept 9 bases outside the gene matches. The CDR3 spans 14 residues. CDR3: CASDLRGGTDTQYF. As DNA, the CDR3 is TGTGCCTCCGATCTCCGGGGGGGCACAGATACGCAGTATTTT.

J is TRBJ1-1 and V is TRBV5-4; tentative D call: TRBD1 (5 bases). Trimming shortened V by 2 bases and J by 4 bases, and 15 bases separated the two germline ends. Per germline, CDR1 SGHNT and CDR2 YYREEE (reference sequence). The CDR3 runs 15 residues. CDR3 amino acids: CASSFRTGGSTEAFF. The CDR3 nucleotides read TGTGCCAGCAGCTTCCGTACAGGAGGGAGCACTGAAGCTTTCTTT.

The J gene is TRBJ1-1, the V gene TRBV27; 8 nucleotides line up with TRBD1. V lost 4 bases and J lost 4; bases outside the gene matches: 2. CDR1 is MNHEY and CDR2 is SMNVEV in the germline V gene (reference sequence). The CDR3 runs to 13 residues. Written as DNA, the CDR3 is TGTGCCAGCAGTTGGGGACAGGCCACTGAAGCTTTCTTT. It yields the protein CASSWGQATEAFF.

V and J are TRBV27 and TRBJ1-4, with TRBD1 identical over 7 bases. The ends lost 2 bases at V and 5 bases at J; junction bases unmatched: 5. Germline values: CDR1 MNHEY, CDR2 SMNVEV (reference sequence). This CDR3 region has 15 residues. CDR3 in amino acids: CASSLATGSNEKLFF. Here the CDR3 DNA reads TGTGCCAGCAGTTTAGCGACAGGGAGCAATGAAAAACTGTTTTTT.

The CDR3 DNA reads TGCGCCAGCAGCTTCAGACTAGCGGAGTCCACAGATACGCAGTATTTT. Translation gives CASSFRLAESTDTQYF. The rearrangement joins TRBV5-1 to TRBJ2-3; 9 positions match TRBD2. After removal of 2 bases from V and 2 bases from J, the junction contained 6 bases not matched to a gene. The germline CDR1 and CDR2 sequences are SGHRS and YFSETQ. This CDR3 comprises 16 residues. Combining the CDR3 with reference TRBV5-1 and TRBJ2-3 gives the whole variable domain KAGVTQTPRYLIKTRGQQVTLSCSPISGHRSVSWYQQTPGQGLQFLFEYFSETQRNKGNFPGRFSGRQFSNSRSEMNVSTLELGDSALYLCASSFRLAESTDTQYFGPGTRLTVL.

This clone was counted a single time. The CDR3 loop reads CASSFSGQGAYEQYF. In DNA form, the CDR3 reads TGTGCCAGCAGTTTTTCAGGACAGGGGGCCTACGAGCAGTACTTC. The V call is TRBV28, the J call TRBJ2-7; 10 bases line up with TRBD1. Germline CDR1 MDHEN, CDR2 SYDVKM. This CDR3 has 15 amino acids. The V and J ends lost 3 bases and 2 bases, in that order; junction bases with no gene match: 4.

In nucleotides, the CDR3 is TGTGCCAGTAGTGGAGGACAGGCCGGGAACGAGCAGTACTTC. It is translated as CASSGGQAGNEQYF. The chain recombines TRBV19 with TRBJ2-7; 7 bases are a match to TRBD1. After removal of 5 bases from V and 5 bases from J, the junction contained 9 bases not matched to a gene. CDR1 is LNHDA and CDR2 is SQIVND in the germline V gene (reference sequence). This CDR3 has 14 residues. The complete variable domain, with remaining parts taken from reference TRBV19 and TRBJ2-7, reads DGGITQSPKYLFRKEGQNVTLSCEQNLNHDAMYWYRQDPGQGLRLIYYSQIVNDFQKGDIAEGYSVSREKKESFPLTVTSAQKNPTAFYLCASSGGQAGNEQYFGPGTRLTVT.

This chain links TRBV5-6 with TRBJ2-5; D uncertain. V was clipped by 0 bases and J by 3 bases, with 9 bases between them. Germline CDR1 reads SGHDT; CDR2 reads YYEEEE. CDR3 size: 14 residues. For the CDR3, the DNA is TGTGCCAGCAGCTTGGACTTAGCAGAAGAGACCCAGTACTTC. Its protein product is CASSLDLAEETQYF.

The chain carries TRBV4-2 and TRBJ2-2; 8 nucleotides line up with TRBD2. Per the germline V gene, CDR1 is LGHNA and CDR2 is YNFKEQ. The CDR3 covers 19 residues. Unmatched junction bases numbered 9, after V lost 0 bases and J lost 0 bases. The CDR3 DNA is TGTGCCAGCAGCCAAGAAAGGGTAGCGGGATACACGAACACCGGGGAGCTGTTTTTT. It codes for CASSQERVAGYTNTGELFF.

This clone was counted a few times. Within the sample, other DNA sequences also encode this same CDR3. V is TRBV30 and J is TRBJ2-4, with 10 bases aligning to TRBD2. The CDR3 is 16 residues long. Germline CDR1 reads GTSNPN; CDR2 reads SVGIG (reference sequence). Unmatched junction bases numbered 5, after V lost 3 bases and J lost 0 bases. The CDR3 DNA is TGTGCCTGGAGGACAGCGGGAGGGGGAGCCAAAAACATTCAGTACTTC. Protein product: CAWRTAGGGAKNIQYF. The full variable domain, in which reference TRBV30 and TRBJ2-4 provide the parts outside the CDR3, is SQTIHQWPATLVQPVGSPLSLECTVEGTSNPNLYWYRQAAGRGLQLLFYSVGIGQISSEVPQNLSASRPQDRQFILSSKKLLLSDSGFYLCAWRTAGGGAKNIQYFGAGTRLSVL.

This clone has a single count. This chain connects TRBV4-1 to TRBJ1-6, with TRBD1 matching 9 bases. V lost 1 base, J lost 13 bases, and 8 bases stayed unmatched. Germline CDR1 and CDR2: MGHRA and YSYEKL. The CDR3 spans 15 residues. This CDR3 is CASSQGDRAGEPLHF. The CDR3 coding sequence is TGCGCCAGCAGCCAAGGGGACAGGGCCGGGGAGCCCCTCCACTTT.

The genes are TRBV6-1 and TRBJ1-5, with D uncertain. The V end was cut by 3 bases, the J end by 0 bases, with 15 bases between. The CDR3 has 17 residues. Germline loops: CDR1 MNHNS, CDR2 SASEGT. This CDR3 is CASSDYPGRYSNQPQHF. CDR3 coding DNA: TGTGCCAGCAGTGACTATCCTGGTCGGTATAGCAATCAGCCCCAGCATTTT.

The chain combines TRBV11-2 with TRBJ2-7, with D perhaps matching TRBD1 (6 bases). Trimming took 0 bases from V and 3 from J, leaving 18 bases between them. In germline, CDR1 is SGHAT, CDR2 FQNNGV. CDR3 length: 17 residues. In DNA, the CDR3 is TGTGCCAGCAGCTTAGATTGGGCAGGGGCAAGGATCTACGAGCAGTACTTC. This gives the protein CASSLDWAGARIYEQYF.